This TCR beta chain came from a study of neurological immune-mediated disorders. This CDR3 is 16 amino acids long. After removal of 2 bases from V and 0 bases from J, the junction contained 1 base not matched to a gene. Germline loops: CDR1 DFQATT, CDR2 SNEGSKA (reference sequence). TCRdb reanalysed the 5' RACE reads using MiXCR and keeps one entry per CDR3 protein. The sample lists 50,000 or so distinct CDR3 sequences; roughly 4% were seen once. This clonotype has ten or more counts. The V call is TRBV20-1, the J call TRBJ2-2, with 12 bases fitting TRBD2. The receptor was isolated from a man in his thirties or forties with multiple sclerosis. Source material: PBMCs. The CDR3 here is CSARPSGRANTGELFF. The CDR3 bases are TGCAGTGCTAGACCTAGCGGGAGGGCGAACACCGGGGAGCTGTTTTTT.